The 29 T cell receptor beta chains below were found in one sample sequenced in a study of cytomegalovirus exposure and HLA in healthy donors. Sequenced by immunoSEQ multiplex PCR; TCRdb stores in-frame clones only, minus some. The profile shows 60,000 to 90,000 clones, roughly 94% of them singletons. Sequenced material: PBMCs. The receptors were gathered from a woman between 18 and 29 years old in good health and CMV-seronegative.

V and J are TRBV28 and TRBJ1-2, with 10 bases fitting TRBD1. The CDR3 runs 17 residues. Germline trimming cut 6 bases from V and 1 base from J; bases unmatched to any gene: 11. Germline loops: CDR1 MDHEN, CDR2 SYDVKM. The CDR3 DNA follows: TGTGCCAGCAGATTAGGGACAGGGGTATTCCTTAACTATGGCTACACCTTC. Translated: CASRLGTGVFLNYGYTF.

CDR3 in amino acids: CASSLLRGGDEQYF. CDR3 in DNA: TGTGCCAGCAGTTTACTCAGGGGTGGCGACGAGCAGTACTTC. This rearrangement joins TRBV28 to TRBJ2-7; maybe TRBD1 (6 bases). The CDR3 contains 14 residues. CDR1 MDHEN and CDR2 SYDVKM come from the germline V gene. Trimming stripped 2 bases from V and 5 bases from J, with 13 bases between.

The chain recombines TRBV6-1 with TRBJ2-7, with a possible D match to TRBD2 (5 bases). Germline-derived CDR1 and CDR2 are MNHNS and SASEGT. This CDR3 has 13 residues. V gave up 4 bases and J gave up 0 bases, with 7 bases separating them. The CDR3 DNA reads TGTGCCAGCAGTGTGCGGGCCTCCTACGAGCAGTACTTC. Its protein is CASSVRASYEQYF.

Written as DNA, the CDR3 is TGCGCCAGCAGCTTGGTCAGGAACACCGGGGAGCTGTTTTTT. Translating it yields CASSLVRNTGELFF. The chain recombines TRBV5-1 with TRBJ2-2; the D is unclear. This CDR3 is 14 amino acids long. Germline V gives CDR1 SGHRS, CDR2 YFSETQ. V lost 0 bases to trimming and J lost 1 base, with 4 bases between them.

The chain recombines TRBV6-5 with TRBJ1-2; 9 bases line up with TRBD1. The CDR3 runs 14 residues. Germline loops: CDR1 MNHEY, CDR2 SVGAGI. V lost 6 bases and J lost 7; bases outside the gene matches: 9. The CDR3 sequence: CASSKQGARGGYTF. CDR3 coding DNA: TGTGCCAGCAGCAAACAGGGGGCTCGCGGTGGCTACACCTTC.

DNA for the CDR3: TGTGCCAGCAGCTTATTGGGGACTAGTGGCAATGAGCAGTTCTTC. It specifies CASSLLGTSGNEQFF. The V gene is TRBV7-2, the J gene TRBJ2-1; TRBD2 agrees at 8 bases. CDR1 is SGHTA and CDR2 is FQGNSA in the germline V gene. Unmatched junction bases numbered 6, after V lost 2 bases and J lost 6 bases. The CDR3 sequence is 15 residues long.

The chain couples TRBV28 to TRBJ1-5, with D perhaps matching TRBD1 (5 bases). The CDR3 runs 15 residues. CDR1 is MDHEN and CDR2 is SYDVKM in the germline V gene. Trimming took 5 bases from V and 2 from J, leaving 13 bases between them. The CDR3 sequence is CASSRYRSRNQPQHF. The CDR3 bases are TGTGCCAGCAGTCGCTACAGGAGCCGCAATCAGCCCCAGCATTTT.

The V call is TRBV27, the J call TRBJ2-7, with TRBD2 matching 9 bases. Germline CDR1 is MNHEY and CDR2 is SMNVEV (reference sequence). J lost 0 bases, V lost 5 bases, and 5 bases had no gene match. This CDR3 has 15 residues. CDR3 sequence: CASSTLAGSSYEQYF. The CDR3 nucleotides are TGTGCCAGCAGTACTCTAGCGGGGAGCTCCTACGAGCAGTACTTC.

V gene TRBV28 combines with J gene TRBJ1-1; D gene unclear. Trimming cost V 6 bases and J 6 bases, with 5 bases left between them. CDR1 and CDR2 from the germline V gene are MDHEN and SYDVKM. The CDR3 has 10 amino acids. The CDR3 protein is CASRRAEAFF. For the CDR3, the DNA is TGTGCCAGCAGGCGGGCTGAAGCTTTCTTT.

The V and J genes are TRBV27 and TRBJ2-2; TRBD1 might be the D (5 bases). Germline V lookup: CDR1 MNHEY, CDR2 SMNVEV (reference sequence). V dropped 3 bases and J dropped 5 bases, with 25 bases sitting between them. The CDR3 runs 19 residues. As DNA, the CDR3 is TGTGCCAGCAGTTTTAAGAGGACAACCGATCGAATCAAAACCGGGGAGCTGTTTTTT. Amino acid sequence: CASSFKRTTDRIKTGELFF.

The chain links TRBV5-1 to TRBJ2-3; 8 bases line up with TRBD2. Germline values: CDR1 SGHRS, CDR2 YFSETQ. This CDR3 has 16 amino acids. V shed 1 base, J shed 1 base, and the junction held 5 bases outside the gene matches. The DNA of the CDR3 is TGCGCCAGCAGCTTGATTAGCGGGGTGGGCACAGATACGCAGTATTTT. This translates into CASSLISGVGTDTQYF.

The CDR3 spells CASSLAPPSSGNTIYF. For the CDR3, the DNA is TGTGCCAGCAGCTTAGCTCCTCCGAGCTCTGGAAACACCATATATTTT. V usage is TRBV7-3 and J usage is TRBJ1-3, with no clear D. The CDR3 runs to 16 residues. V lost 2 bases to trimming and J lost 0 bases, with 11 bases between them. Germline V gene data show CDR1 as SGHTA and CDR2 as FQGTGA.

The chain is built from TRBV27 and TRBJ2-3; perhaps TRBD1 as D (6 bases). This CDR3 spans 12 amino acids. The V gene lost 5 bases and the J gene lost 9 bases, with 12 bases spanning the gap. Per the germline V gene, CDR1 is MNHEY and CDR2 is SMNVEV (reference sequence). CDR3 amino acids: CASSTRQETQYF. DNA of the CDR3: TGTGCCAGCAGTACTAGACAGGAAACGCAGTATTTT.

The rearrangement links TRBV4-1 to TRBJ2-1; 9 nucleotides agree with TRBD1. V shed 4 bases, J shed 9 bases, and the junction held 7 bases outside the gene matches. CDR3 length: 14 amino acids. Looked up from germline, CDR1 is MGHRA and CDR2 is YSYEKL. The CDR3 nucleotides are TGCGCCAGCAGCCTCCGGGACAGGGAGGGTGAGCAGTTCTTC. Its translation is CASSLRDREGEQFF.

This rearrangement joins TRBV9 to TRBJ2-5, with 12 bases lining up with TRBD2. Germline lookup yields CDR1 SGDLS and CDR2 YYNGEE. The CDR3 has 15 residues. Trimming cost V 3 bases and J 5 bases; bases outside gene matches: 5. This CDR3 is CASSASGGAIETQYF. CDR3 in DNA: TGTGCCAGCAGCGCTAGCGGGGGGGCCATCGAGACCCAGTACTTC.

The rearrangement uses TRBV29-1 and TRBJ1-5; D is undetermined. Between the trimmed V and J ends, which lost 4 bases and 8 bases, there was a span of 15 bases. In germline, CDR1 is SQVTM, CDR2 ANQGSEA. The CDR3 consists of 13 residues. CDR3 loop: CSVGHGAGKPQHF. DNA for the CDR3: TGCAGCGTTGGACACGGCGCCGGGAAGCCCCAGCATTTT.

V usage is TRBV27 and J usage is TRBJ1-5; D might be TRBD1 (5 bases). The germline gives CDR1 MNHEY, CDR2 SMNVEV (reference sequence). The V and J ends lost 3 bases and 4 bases respectively, with 7 bases between them. The CDR3 extends over 13 amino acids. Here the CDR3 DNA reads TGTGCCAGCAGTTTTGGGGGGAATCAGCCCCAGCATTTT. Translated: CASSFGGNQPQHF.

The sample holds a few counts of this clone. V and J are TRBV7-8 and TRBJ1-1; 9 bases are a match to TRBD1. CDR3 size: 12 residues. Unmatched junction bases numbered 3, after V lost 9 bases and J lost 4 bases. Germline CDR1 reads SGHVS; CDR2 reads FQNEAQ. In nucleotides, the CDR3 is TGTGCCAGTGGACAGGGGCCCACTGAAGCTTTCTTT. Translating it yields CASGQGPTEAFF.

The genes are TRBV7-8 and TRBJ2-7; 10 bases are shared with TRBD1. This CDR3 is built from 16 residues. Germline CDR1 and CDR2: SGHVS and FQNEAQ. V lost 5 bases, J lost 7 bases, and 14 bases stayed unmatched. The CDR3 DNA sequence: TGTGCCAGCAGCCATCGCCCGGGACAGGGGATTGAGGAGCAGTACTTC. Its protein product is CASSHRPGQGIEEQYF.

The rearrangement uses TRBV5-5 and TRBJ2-6; 11 bases align to TRBD1. Germline CDR1 reads SGHKS; CDR2 reads YYEKEE (reference sequence). The CDR3 is made up of 19 amino acids. Unmatched junction bases numbered 9, after V lost 4 bases and J lost 0 bases. The CDR3 here is CASSLPDRGPISGANVLTF. CDR3 DNA: TGTGCCAGCAGCCTTCCGGACAGGGGGCCTATCTCTGGGGCCAACGTCCTGACTTTC.

The CDR3 protein is CASSPRASDPYEQYF. CDR3 bases: TGTGCCAGCAGCCCGCGGGCTAGCGACCCCTACGAGCAGTACTTC. V usage is TRBV7-3 and J usage is TRBJ2-7; maybe TRBD2 (6 bases). The germline V gene has CDR1 SGHTA and CDR2 FQGTGA. There are 15 residues in the CDR3. Trimming removed 5 bases from V and 2 bases from J, with 16 bases in between.

The CDR3 coding sequence is TGTGCCAGCAGTAAGAGGGGGGGCAACACTGAAGCTTTCTTT. Translation: CASSKRGGNTEAFF. This chain uses TRBV7-3 with TRBJ1-1; maybe TRBD1 (6 bases). In germline, CDR1 is SGHTA, CDR2 FQGTGA. This CDR3 spans 14 amino acids. Trimming left V 6 bases short and J 2 bases short, with 13 bases between.

The chain joins TRBV5-1 to TRBJ1-1; TRBD1 aligns across 12 bases. Germline V gives CDR1 SGHRS, CDR2 YFSETQ. J was trimmed by 8 bases and V by 2 bases; bases with no gene match: 4. This CDR3 spans 14 amino acids. CDR3 amino acids: CASSLGTGGFEAFF. In nucleotides, the CDR3 is TGCGCCAGCAGCTTAGGGACAGGGGGCTTCGAAGCTTTCTTT. Looking up the rest from reference TRBV5-1 and TRBJ1-1 gives the full variable domain: KAGVTQTPRYLIKTRGQQVTLSCSPISGHRSVSWYQQTPGQGLQFLFEYFSETQRNKGNFPGRFSGRQFSNSRSEMNVSTLELGDSALYLCASSLGTGGFEAFFGQGTRLTVV.

The chain is built from TRBV6-5 and TRBJ2-7; D not certain. Germline V lookup: CDR1 MNHEY, CDR2 SVGAGI. V lost 4 bases to trimming and J lost 4 bases, with 11 bases between them. CDR3 size: 13 residues. CDR3 protein: CASSSGPLYEQYF. The CDR3 DNA follows: TGTGCCAGCAGTTCGGGTCCACTGTACGAGCAGTACTTC.

This chain links TRBV27 with TRBJ2-1; TRBD2 aligns across 13 bases. The CDR3 loop spans 18 amino acids. The junction had 11 bases not matched to a gene; V was cut back by 5 bases and J by 4 bases. Per the germline V gene, CDR1 is MNHEY and CDR2 is SMNVEV (reference sequence). The CDR3 is CASSLRLAGGRNYNEQFF. The CDR3 DNA is TGTGCCAGCAGTCTTCGACTAGCGGGGGGCCGAAATTACAATGAGCAGTTCTTC.

This clone was picked up one time. The CDR3 DNA reads as TGTGCCAGCAGCTTCCTAGCGGGAATGGAGACCCAGTACTTC. Residues: CASSFLAGMETQYF. The genes are TRBV5-6 and TRBJ2-5, with TRBD2 matching over 9 bases. The ends lost 2 bases at V and 5 bases at J; junction bases unmatched: 4. The CDR3 has 14 residues. Looked up from germline, CDR1 is SGHDT and CDR2 is YYEEEE.

V usage is TRBV4-1 and J usage is TRBJ2-3, with 7 nucleotides matching TRBD2. CDR3 length equals 15 residues. Per germline, CDR1 MGHRA and CDR2 YSYEKL. Trimming cost V 1 base and J 0 bases; bases outside gene matches: 1. Written as DNA, the CDR3 is TGCGCCAGCAGCCAAGGTAGCGGGAGCACAGATACGCAGTATTTT. It is translated as CASSQGSGSTDTQYF.

The rearrangement uses TRBV30 and TRBJ1-6; D is perhaps TRBD1 (5 bases). V was pared by 0 bases and J by 8 bases, with 8 bases between. CDR1 is GTSNPN, CDR2 SVGIG, per germline (reference sequence). The CDR3 sequence is 13 residues long. Here the CDR3 reads CAWSVRDHSPLHF. DNA for the CDR3: TGTGCCTGGAGTGTCAGGGATCATTCACCCCTCCACTTT.

CDR3 residues: CASKRTGDSGNTIYF. Here the CDR3 DNA reads TGTGCCAGCAAACGGACAGGGGACTCTGGAAACACCATATATTTT. J is TRBJ1-3 and V is TRBV9, with 9 bases that match TRBD1. V was clipped by 6 bases and J by 0 bases; unmatched bases: 4. The CDR3 sequence is 15 residues long. Germline V gene data show CDR1 as SGDLS and CDR2 as YYNGEE.